This T cell receptor beta chain was sequenced in a study of blood T cells in healthy people across ages. Study findings and constraints: As age increased, TCR beta diversity per million T cells fell in a roughly linear fashion.

Germline V gene sequence: CDR1 SGHTA, CDR2 FQGNSA. This CDR3 has 15 amino acids. V lost 4 bases and J lost 4; bases outside the gene matches: 8. Primed by a sample-barcoded 5' primer and a J-beta primer mix, a second PCR proceeded for about 7 to 11 cycles. MiXCR was run by TCRdb on the 5' RACE reads, yielding one entry per CDR3 protein. The sample yields about 800,000 distinct CDR3 sequences, around 25% seen once. Concerning this clonotype: No antigen is known for it.

The same data also went into a second study, on T cells of mothers and their children. That paper notes: When mothers and children were related, their normalized repertoire overlap, which was always slightly higher, did not differ significantly from that of unrelated pairs.

The chain employs TRBV7-2 and TRBJ2-5; TRBD2 aligns across 8 bases. The sequenced sample consisted of blood. This TCR came from a boy between 5 and 17 years old in good health. This chain's CDR3 is CASSSPLAGGETQYF. CDR3 DNA sequence: TGTGCCAGCAGCTCCCCGCTGGCGGGGGGAGAGACCCAGTACTTC.